These 32 T cell receptor beta chains share one sample of origin, sequenced in a study of T cells in Graves' hyperthyroidism and ophthalmopathy. Amplification targeted TCR beta CDR3 regions from RNA transcripts. A set of HTBI primers served as the primers for a first-round RT-PCR of the TCR CDR3. TCRdb recomputed calls from the multiplex PCR reads with MiXCR, one row per CDR3 protein. In the table there are around 240,000 distinct CDR3 sequences, 13% to 15% of which are singletons. Sequencing was done on a sample of blood. The receptor set was obtained from a woman between 40 and 55 years old with Graves' hyperthyroidism that later progressed to Graves' ophthalmopathy.

Turning to this clonotype: A read error may produce the germline difference seen at one junction end. The J gene is TRBJ2-2, the V gene TRBV27; 9 nucleotides match TRBD2. This CDR3 is 14 amino acids long. Germline CDR1 reads MNHEY; CDR2 reads SMNVEV (reference sequence). The CDR3 protein is CASSSGTSTGELLF. DNA of the CDR3: TGTGCCAGCAGTTCTGGGACTAGCACCGGGGAGCTGCTTTTT.

This clonotype was counted at least ten times. The chain recombines TRBV7-3 with TRBJ2-2; the D is unclear. The germline gives CDR1 SGHTA, CDR2 FQGTGA. This CDR3 region has 14 residues. Deletions cut 2 bases from V and 3 bases from J, with 7 bases between. The CDR3 coding sequence is TGTGCCAGCAGCTTATGGGGTTACACCGGGGAGCTGTTTTTT. This sequence encodes CASSLWGYTGELFF.

This clonotype occurred many times. This chain connects TRBV19 to TRBJ2-7; tentative D call: TRBD2 (6 bases). Germline CDR1 reads LNHDA; CDR2 reads SQIVND (reference sequence). Trimming shortened V by 5 bases and J by 3 bases, and 14 bases separated the two germline ends. The CDR3 has 14 amino acids. CDR3 coding DNA: TGTGCCAGTAGTCCGGGGACTCTTTTCTACGAGCAGTACTTC. Translation gives CASSPGTLFYEQYF.

The sample holds a few counts of this clonotype. The V and J genes are TRBV6-5 and TRBJ1-2; no clear D gene. The CDR3 runs 15 residues. The V end lost 0 bases, the J end lost 4 bases, and 12 bases lay between the germline ends. Germline V gene data show CDR1 as MNHEY and CDR2 as SVGAGI. This chain's CDR3 is CASSYSPAGAYGYTF. CDR3 in DNA: TGTGCCAGCAGTTACTCCCCAGCGGGCGCCTATGGCTACACCTTC.

This clonotype was picked up many times. The chain employs TRBV3-1 and TRBJ2-5, with 10 bases matching TRBD2. V shed 4 bases and J 1 base; nucleotides not matched to a gene: 12. The CDR3 has 18 residues. Germline assignment: CDR1 LGHDT and CDR2 YNNKEL (reference sequence). In DNA, the CDR3 is TGTGCCAGCAGCCTCCGAGATTGGACTAGCGGCACCCAAGAGACCCAGTACTTC. Translation gives CASSLRDWTSGTQETQYF.

This clonotype was recorded many times. The V gene is TRBV11-3, the J gene TRBJ2-5, with 8 positions matching TRBD1. The CDR3 length is 13 residues. The germline V gene encodes CDR1 SGHNT and CDR2 YENEEA. The trim removed 4 bases at V and 6 bases at J, leaving 4 bases unmatched. In nucleotides, the CDR3 is TGTGCCAGCAGCTCCACAGGGGGGAAGACCCAGTACTTC. Its translation is CASSSTGGKTQYF.

The chain recombines TRBV5-4 with TRBJ2-5, with D possibly being TRBD2 (6 bases). The CDR3 contains 14 residues. V was cut by 3 bases and J by 1 base, with 10 bases left in between. The germline CDR1 and CDR2 sequences are SGHNT and YYREEE (reference sequence). In DNA form, the CDR3 reads TGTGCCAGCAGCTCCCTGACTAGCCAAGAGACCCAGTACTTC. Encoded protein: CASSSLTSQETQYF.

The V and J genes are TRBV6-1 and TRBJ2-7; D is uncertain. Germline V gives CDR1 MNHNS, CDR2 SASEGT. V was clipped by 4 bases and J by 2 bases, with 9 bases between them. The CDR3 runs to 13 residues. CDR3 sequence (DNA): TGTGCCAGCAGTGTCTCGGAGACCTACGAGCAGTACTTC. Protein product: CASSVSETYEQYF.

The V call is TRBV20-1, the J call TRBJ2-7; tentative D call: TRBD2 (6 bases). Germline lookup yields CDR1 DFQATT and CDR2 SNEGSKA (reference sequence). The CDR3 contains 14 residues. Trimming removed 7 bases at V and 2 bases at J, with 18 bases between. CDR3 amino acids: CSELAVDRPYEQYF. The CDR3 DNA reads TGCAGTGAGTTAGCGGTCGATAGGCCCTACGAGCAGTACTTC.

This clonotype was detected only a few times. The chain combines TRBV19 with TRBJ2-7; possibly TRBD1 for D (5 bases). The V gene lost 3 bases and the J gene lost 5 bases, with 17 bases spanning the gap. The germline gives CDR1 LNHDA, CDR2 SQIVND (reference sequence). This CDR3 region has 15 residues. The CDR3 is CASSMFWQGANEQYF. The CDR3 coding sequence is TGTGCCAGTAGTATGTTTTGGCAGGGTGCCAACGAGCAGTACTTC.

The sample holds many counts of this clonotype. The V call is TRBV28, the J call TRBJ2-3; 8 bases are a match to TRBD2. Germline V gene sequence: CDR1 MDHEN, CDR2 SYDVKM. There are 21 residues in the CDR3. The junction had 31 bases not matched to a gene; V was cut back by 7 bases and J by 7 bases. This CDR3 is CASKEFRVAGPAGVIGNTQYF. The CDR3 nucleotides read TGTGCCAGCAAGGAATTCAGGGTAGCGGGACCTGCCGGAGTAATAGGGAATACGCAGTATTTT.

This clonotype was seen repeatedly, ten times or more. The chain couples TRBV12-3 or TRBV12-4 to TRBJ1-2; no reliable D call. V was clipped by 3 bases and J by 7 bases, with 9 bases between them. The CDR3 length is 12 residues. DNA for the CDR3: TGTGCCAGCAGTTTTTCTGGACTTGGCTACACCTTC. It is translated as CASSFSGLGYTF.

This clonotype was found many times. The chain combines TRBV28 with TRBJ2-7; 8 positions agree with TRBD1. Unmatched junction bases numbered 12, after V lost 6 bases and J lost 5 bases. The CDR3 is made up of 15 amino acids. CDR1 is MDHEN and CDR2 is SYDVKM in the germline V gene. CDR3 in DNA: TGTGCCAGCAGAAACCTCCAGGGGGCGAGGAACGAGCAGTACTTC. It codes for CASRNLQGARNEQYF.

This clonotype occurred many times. The rearrangement joins TRBV5-1 to TRBJ2-5; 8 bases match TRBD2. The CDR3 totals 16 residues. Germline trimming cut 0 bases from V and 1 base from J; bases unmatched to any gene: 5. Germline V CDR1 and CDR2: SGHRS, YFSETQ. The CDR3: CASSLVSGKSQETQYF. The CDR3 DNA sequence: TGCGCCAGCAGCTTGGTTAGCGGGAAAAGCCAAGAGACCCAGTACTTC. The whole variable domain, filled in from reference TRBV5-1 and TRBJ2-5, reads KAGVTQTPRYLIKTRGQQVTLSCSPISGHRSVSWYQQTPGQGLQFLFEYFSETQRNKGNFPGRFSGRQFSNSRSEMNVSTLELGDSALYLCASSLVSGKSQETQYFGPGTRLLVL.

V is TRBV7-9 and J is TRBJ1-1; 9 nucleotides agree with TRBD1. The CDR3 has 15 residues. The ends lost 3 bases at V and 5 bases at J; junction bases unmatched: 7. Germline lookup yields CDR1 SEHNR and CDR2 FQNEAQ (reference sequence). The CDR3 sequence is CASSFGTGSNTEAFF. The CDR3 DNA follows: TGTGCCAGCAGCTTCGGGACAGGGTCTAATACTGAAGCTTTCTTT.

This rearrangement joins TRBV28 to TRBJ1-6, with 11 bases that match TRBD1. CDR1 MDHEN and CDR2 SYDVKM come from the germline V gene. The CDR3 extends over 16 amino acids. V was clipped by 5 bases and J by 9 bases; unmatched bases: 9. The CDR3: CASSAGTGGRSSPLHF. CDR3 coding DNA: TGTGCCAGCAGTGCCGGGACAGGGGGAAGAAGTTCACCCCTCCACTTT.

In this sample, this clonotype turned up many times. The chain employs TRBV28 and TRBJ1-6; D might be TRBD1 (5 bases). Germline CDR1 and CDR2: MDHEN and SYDVKM. This CDR3 has 15 amino acids. Trimming pared 3 bases from V and 4 bases from J, leaving 10 bases between. The CDR3 protein is CASSFQGIYNSPLHF. DNA for the CDR3: TGTGCCAGCAGTTTTCAGGGTATTTATAATTCACCCCTCCACTTT.

This clonotype was seen just once. The CDR3 is CATSGSGTGGDGQFF. CDR3 DNA sequence: TGTGCCACCAGCGGATCCGGGACAGGGGGCGATGGGCAGTTCTTC. The chain uses TRBV15 and TRBJ2-1; 12 nucleotides match TRBD1. Germline V CDR1 and CDR2: LNHNV, YYDKDF (reference sequence). The CDR3 has 15 amino acids. The trim removed 5 bases at V and 12 bases at J, leaving 11 bases unmatched.

There are many counts of this clonotype. The V gene is TRBV29-1, the J gene TRBJ1-1; D not resolved. Germline values: CDR1 SQVTM, CDR2 ANQGSEA. V was pared by 4 bases and J by 0 bases, with 6 bases between. The CDR3 sequence is 12 residues long. In DNA, the CDR3 is TGCAGCGTTGTAGGCATGAACACTGAAGCTTTCTTT. It encodes CSVVGMNTEAFF.

This clonotype was seen at least ten times. The gene calls are TRBV29-1 and TRBJ1-1, with D hard to call. Germline V gene lookup returns CDR1 SQVTM and CDR2 ANQGSEA. The V end lost 1 base, the J end lost 0 bases, and 6 bases lay between the germline ends. This CDR3 comprises 13 residues. For the CDR3, the DNA is TGCAGCGTTGAAGGTCAGCTGAACACTGAAGCTTTCTTT. It translates to CSVEGQLNTEAFF.

This clonotype was detected only a few times. Since a much larger clone is just one base distant, this may be a read error. The chain couples TRBV20-1 to TRBJ1-4, with D hard to call. The CDR3 spans 13 residues. The V gene's germline CDR1 is DFQATT and CDR2 SNEGSKA (reference sequence). CDR3 nucleotide sequence: TGCAGTGCTAGAGTTCCAACTAATGGAAAACTGTTTTTT. The encoded protein is CSARVPTNGKLFF.

This clonotype was counted at least ten times. This sequence joins TRBV28 and TRBJ1-6, with D possibly matching TRBD1 (6 bases). From germline, CDR1 is MDHEN and CDR2 SYDVKM. The CDR3 extends over 15 amino acids. Trimming removed 5 bases from V and 4 bases from J, with 12 bases in between. The CDR3 coding sequence is TGTGCCAGCAGTCATGGGACACTTTATAATTCACCCCTCCACTTT. Amino acid sequence: CASSHGTLYNSPLHF.

This clonotype was counted many times. The chain combines TRBV15 with TRBJ2-1, with a possible D match to TRBD1 (6 bases). The V and J ends lost 5 bases and 5 bases respectively, with 10 bases between them. Germline CDR1 and CDR2: LNHNV and YYDKDF (reference sequence). The CDR3 has 13 residues. The CDR3: CATSRDTDNEQFF. In nucleotides, the CDR3 is TGTGCCACCAGCCGGGACACCGACAATGAGCAGTTCTTC.

About this clonotype: It may be a read error: a sequence one base away is much more abundant. The rearrangement uses TRBV5-8 and TRBJ1-1, with TRBD1 as a possible D gene (6 bases). CDR1 is SGHTS, CDR2 YDEGEE, per germline. The CDR3 sequence is 15 residues long. The CDR3 is CASSLLGGRNTQAFF. In DNA form, the CDR3 reads TGTGCCAGCAGCCTTTTAGGGGGGCGGAACACTCAAGCTTTCTTT. The full variable domain, with the rest looked up from reference TRBV5-8 and TRBJ1-1, is EAGVTQSPTHLIKTRGQQATLRCSPISGHTSVYWYQQALGLGLQFLLWYDEGEERNRGNFPPRFSGRQFPNYSSELNVNALELEDSALYLCASSLLGGRNTQAFFGQGTRLTVV.

The V and J genes are TRBV28 and TRBJ2-2; maybe TRBD2 (5 bases). Germline V lookup: CDR1 MDHEN, CDR2 SYDVKM. Trimming took 2 bases from V and 7 from J, leaving 11 bases between them. This CDR3 spans 14 amino acids. The CDR3 here is CASSLEGNLGELFF. In DNA form, the CDR3 reads TGTGCCAGCAGTTTAGAGGGAAACCTCGGGGAGCTGTTTTTT.

This clonotype was observed at least ten times. In nucleotides, the CDR3 is TGCAGTGCTAGAGGACTAGCGGGAGGGCATGGGACAGATACGCAGTATTTT. This codes for CSARGLAGGHGTDTQYF. The chain has TRBV20-1 and TRBJ2-3; TRBD2 aligns across 14 bases. CDR3 size: 17 residues. J was trimmed by 3 bases and V by 1 base; bases with no gene match: 6. Germline loops: CDR1 DFQATT, CDR2 SNEGSKA (reference sequence).

This clonotype was detected many times. V gene TRBV12-3 or TRBV12-4 combines with J gene TRBJ2-7; D is perhaps TRBD1 (6 bases). The V end lost 2 bases, the J end lost 3 bases, and 23 bases lay between the germline ends. The CDR3 is made up of 18 amino acids. Here the CDR3 reads CASSLRGRGRTVSYEQYF. In nucleotides, the CDR3 is TGTGCCAGCAGTTTACGCGGCAGGGGCCGGACGGTGAGCTACGAGCAGTACTTC.

This clonotype was seen only a few times. The chain combines TRBV4-1 with TRBJ2-5, with 14 nucleotides matching TRBD2. The V gene end was trimmed by 3 bases and the J gene end by 1 base; junction bases not matched to a gene: 4. The CDR3 contains 17 residues. Germline CDR1 MGHRA, CDR2 YSYEKL. The CDR3 spells CASSHLGLAGVQETQYF. CDR3 sequence (DNA): TGCGCCAGCAGCCACTTGGGACTAGCGGGAGTCCAAGAGACCCAGTACTTC.

This clonotype was seen many times. The chain carries TRBV28 and TRBJ2-7; D perhaps matches TRBD1 (6 bases). The CDR3 runs to 12 residues. Germline values: CDR1 MDHEN, CDR2 SYDVKM. Deletions cut 8 bases from V and 2 bases from J, with 10 bases between. The CDR3 region is CASQGQTYEQYF. The CDR3 DNA reads TGTGCCAGCCAAGGACAGACCTACGAGCAGTACTTC.

V gene TRBV6-2 or TRBV6-3 combines with J gene TRBJ2-1; 9 nucleotides match TRBD2. The trim removed 9 bases at V and 0 bases at J, leaving 6 bases unmatched. This CDR3 region has 15 residues. In germline, CDR1 is MNHEY, CDR2 SVGEGT. DNA of the CDR3: TGTGCCAGTTTCCTTAGCGGGAGCTCCTACAATGAGCAGTTCTTC. Its translation is CASFLSGSSYNEQFF.

This clonotype was counted ten times or more. The chain employs TRBV18 and TRBJ2-2; no definite D call. Germline-derived CDR1 and CDR2 are KGHSH and LQKENI. Trimming left V 6 bases short and J 1 base short, with 9 bases between. The CDR3 loop spans 14 amino acids. The CDR3 sequence is CASSSQQNTGELFF. The CDR3 DNA sequence: TGTGCCAGCTCTTCTCAACAGAACACCGGGGAGCTGTTTTTT.

This clonotype was counted many times. The chain employs TRBV10-3 and TRBJ2-3, with 7 bases fitting TRBD2. The J segment lost 3 bases and the V segment lost 4 bases, leaving 10 bases of the junction unmatched. Germline CDR1 and CDR2: ENHRY and SYGVKD. This CDR3 has 16 amino acids. CDR3 coding DNA: TGTGCCATCAGTGGGGGGAGCGGGGTACGAACAGATACGCAGTATTTT. This sequence encodes CAISGGSGVRTDTQYF.